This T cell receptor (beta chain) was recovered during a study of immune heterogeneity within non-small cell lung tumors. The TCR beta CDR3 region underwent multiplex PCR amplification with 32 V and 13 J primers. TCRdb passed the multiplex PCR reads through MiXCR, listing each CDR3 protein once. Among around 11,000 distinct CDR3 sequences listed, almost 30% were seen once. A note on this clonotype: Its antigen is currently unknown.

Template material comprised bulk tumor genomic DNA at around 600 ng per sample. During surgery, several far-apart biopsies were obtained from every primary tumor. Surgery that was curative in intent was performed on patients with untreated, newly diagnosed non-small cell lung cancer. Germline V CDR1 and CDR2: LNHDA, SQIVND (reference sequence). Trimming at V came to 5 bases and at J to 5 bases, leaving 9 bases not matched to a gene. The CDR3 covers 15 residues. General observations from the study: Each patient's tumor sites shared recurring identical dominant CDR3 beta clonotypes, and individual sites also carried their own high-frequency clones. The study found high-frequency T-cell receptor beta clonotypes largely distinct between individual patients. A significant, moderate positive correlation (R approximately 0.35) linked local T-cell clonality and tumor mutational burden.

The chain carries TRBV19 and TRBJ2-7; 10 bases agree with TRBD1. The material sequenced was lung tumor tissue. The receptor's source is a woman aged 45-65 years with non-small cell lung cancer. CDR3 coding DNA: TGTGCCAGTAGTTACCGCCGGGACAGGGGAAACGAGCAGTACTTC. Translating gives CASSYRRDRGNEQYF.